Listed below are T cell receptor beta chains from one sample, sequenced in a study of T cells in Graves' hyperthyroidism and ophthalmopathy. Each CDR3 protein is one row after TCRdb ran MiXCR on the multiplex PCR reads. The data hold a few hundred thousand distinct CDR3 sequences, with under 15% observed a single time. Sequenced sample: blood. The receptor set was obtained from a woman between 25 and 40 years old with Graves' hyperthyroidism. Each CDR3 is given with its conserved first and last residue. The order of the fields is D gene, clone size, V gene, J gene, CDR3 DNA, CDR3 protein. A D gene is named only where the DNA matches it firmly. A row's size may be missing; if present it is once, few, many or a size class.

d_gene: TRBD1
abundance: -
v_gene: TRBV19
j_gene: TRBJ1-5
CDR3nt: TGTGCCAGTAGGACCGGGACAGGGAGAAAACGGGGCAATCAGCCCCAGCATTTT
CDR3aa: CASRTGTGRKRGNQPQHF

d_gene: -
abundance: many
v_gene: TRBV5-5
j_gene: TRBJ1-4
CDR3nt: TGTGCCAGCAGCTTGGGGCAGGCCGATAATGAAAAACTGTTTTTT
CDR3aa: CASSLGQADNEKLFF

d_gene: TRBD2
abundance: many
v_gene: TRBV11-3
j_gene: TRBJ2-3
CDR3nt: TGTGCCAGCAGCCCAGGGACTAGCGGACCCACAGATACGCAGTATTTT
CDR3aa: CASSPGTSGPTDTQYF

d_gene: TRBD1
abundance: few
v_gene: TRBV4-2
j_gene: TRBJ2-7
CDR3nt: TGTGCCAGCAGCCGGACAGGGGGATCCGGCGAGCAGTACTTC
CDR3aa: CASSRTGGSGEQYF

d_gene: -
abundance: -
v_gene: TRBV9
j_gene: TRBJ2-3
CDR3nt: TGTGCCAGCAGCCCTTCGGGGGAGTCGGTAGATACGCAGTATTTT
CDR3aa: CASSPSGESVDTQYF

d_gene: -
abundance: -
v_gene: TRBV27
j_gene: TRBJ2-7
CDR3nt: TGTGCCAGCAGTCCTAGAATAAACTACGAGCAGTACTTC
CDR3aa: CASSPRINYEQYF

d_gene: -
abundance: few
v_gene: TRBV19
j_gene: TRBJ2-3
CDR3nt: TGTGCCAGTAGTATTAGTCTAGCGAGCACAGATACGCAGTATTTT
CDR3aa: CASSISLASTDTQYF

d_gene: TRBD2
abundance: -
v_gene: TRBV12-5
j_gene: TRBJ2-1
CDR3nt: TGTGCTAGTGGCCCCCCGGGACTAGTTTCCTACAATGAGCAGTTCTTC
CDR3aa: CASGPPGLVSYNEQFF

d_gene: TRBD1
abundance: -
v_gene: TRBV5-1
j_gene: TRBJ2-3
CDR3nt: TGCGCCAGCAGCGAGGGACAGGGTGAACCAGATACGCAGTATTTT
CDR3aa: CASSEGQGEPDTQYF

d_gene: -
abundance: many
v_gene: TRBV30
j_gene: TRBJ1-4
CDR3nt: TGTGCCTGGAGTGTCCGGACCACCCTCGAAAAACTGTTTTTT
CDR3aa: CAWSVRTTLEKLFF

d_gene: -
abundance: many
v_gene: TRBV4-1
j_gene: TRBJ1-1
CDR3nt: TGCGCCAGCAGCCCCCTCGCCAACGCGAACACTGAAGCTTTCTTT
CDR3aa: CASSPLANANTEAFF

d_gene: TRBD2
abundance: -
v_gene: TRBV7-3
j_gene: TRBJ2-1
CDR3nt: TGTGCCAGCAGTTCCGACGGGAGGAAGAACAATGAGCAGTTCTTC
CDR3aa: CASSSDGRKNNEQFF

d_gene: TRBD1
abundance: -
v_gene: TRBV20-1
j_gene: TRBJ2-7
CDR3nt: TGCAGTGCTAGCAACCGGGACAGTTCCTCTGGCGAGCAGTACTTC
CDR3aa: CSASNRDSSSGEQYF

d_gene: -
abundance: -
v_gene: TRBV10-3
j_gene: TRBJ1-3
CDR3nt: TGTGCCATCAGTGCTGACAGAACCTCTGGAAACACCATATATTTT
CDR3aa: CAISADRTSGNTIYF

d_gene: -
abundance: few
v_gene: TRBV11-2
j_gene: TRBJ1-4
CDR3nt: TGTGCCAGCAGACTCAGCAGGACTAATGAAAAACTGTTTTTT
CDR3aa: CASRLSRTNEKLFF

d_gene: TRBD1
abundance: many
v_gene: TRBV5-1
j_gene: TRBJ2-4
CDR3nt: TGCGCCAGCAGCGTTGACAGGGCCAGGGACAAAAACATTCAGTACTTC
CDR3aa: CASSVDRARDKNIQYF

d_gene: -
abundance: -
v_gene: TRBV5-1
j_gene: TRBJ2-7
CDR3nt: TGCGCCAGCAGCTCTACAGGGAACGAGCAGTACTTC
CDR3aa: CASSSTGNEQYF

d_gene: -
abundance: many
v_gene: TRBV24-1
j_gene: TRBJ2-7
CDR3nt: TGTGCCACCATCGGACAGGGAGGGGAGCAGTACTTC
CDR3aa: CATIGQGGEQYF

d_gene: TRBD2
abundance: -
v_gene: TRBV6-5
j_gene: TRBJ2-1
CDR3nt: TGTGCCAGCAGTTACCCACGGACTAGCGGGAGTAGGGATGAGCAGTTCTTC
CDR3aa: CASSYPRTSGSRDEQFF

d_gene: -
abundance: -
v_gene: TRBV2
j_gene: TRBJ2-1
CDR3nt: TGTGCCAGCAGTGAAGATCGAGCGAAGACCTACAATGAGCAGTTCTTC
CDR3aa: CASSEDRAKTYNEQFF

d_gene: -
abundance: -
v_gene: TRBV27
j_gene: TRBJ2-1
CDR3nt: TGTGCCAGCAGTTCAAGTACCGGGACAATCGATGAGCAGTTCTTC
CDR3aa: CASSSSTGTIDEQFF

d_gene: -
abundance: few
v_gene: TRBV19
j_gene: TRBJ1-1
CDR3nt: TGTGCCAGTAGTCCTTTTATCACGGGGAACACTGAAGCTTTCTTT
CDR3aa: CASSPFITGNTEAFF

d_gene: TRBD1
abundance: few
v_gene: TRBV29-1
j_gene: TRBJ2-1
CDR3nt: TGCAGCGTTGAAAGAGGGGGCGAAACTCCCTCCAATGAGCAGTTCTTC
CDR3aa: CSVERGGETPSNEQFF

d_gene: TRBD1
abundance: many
v_gene: TRBV27
j_gene: TRBJ2-1
CDR3nt: TGTGCCAGCAGTTCCAGGGACAGGGGGCCTGGCAATGAGCAGTTCTTC
CDR3aa: CASSSRDRGPGNEQFF

d_gene: -
abundance: -
v_gene: TRBV30
j_gene: TRBJ1-1
CDR3nt: TGTGCCTGGGGAGCGGGACACGGAGGCACTGAAGCTTTCTTT
CDR3aa: CAWGAGHGGTEAFF

d_gene: -
abundance: many
v_gene: TRBV6-2/TRBV6-3
j_gene: TRBJ2-5
CDR3nt: TGTGCCAGCAGAGACCTTAAGCGGGTCCAAGAGACCCAGTACTTC
CDR3aa: CASRDLKRVQETQYF

d_gene: TRBD2
abundance: -
v_gene: TRBV10-1
j_gene: TRBJ2-3
CDR3nt: TGCGCCAGCAGCGGAGGGTCAGCGGGAGGAACAGATACGCAGTATTTT
CDR3aa: CASSGGSAGGTDTQYF

d_gene: TRBD1
abundance: few
v_gene: TRBV4-1
j_gene: TRBJ1-1
CDR3nt: TGCGCCAGCAGGCCTGGCATGACAGGGTCTGAAGCTTTCTTT
CDR3aa: CASRPGMTGSEAFF

d_gene: -
abundance: -
v_gene: TRBV10-3
j_gene: TRBJ2-1
CDR3nt: TGTGCCATCAGTGATAGCCGGGACTACAATGAGCAGTTCTTC
CDR3aa: CAISDSRDYNEQFF

d_gene: -
abundance: -
v_gene: TRBV20-1
j_gene: TRBJ2-5
CDR3nt: TGCGGAGGGACAGGAAAAGCGGGGGAGACCCAGTACTTC
CDR3aa: CGGTGKAGETQYF

d_gene: -
abundance: many
v_gene: TRBV20-1
j_gene: TRBJ1-5
CDR3nt: TGCAGTGCACCCGACGACAGTATTTTGGGTCGGGGTCAGCCCCAGCATTTT
CDR3aa: CSAPDDSILGRGQPQHF

d_gene: TRBD1
abundance: many
v_gene: TRBV28
j_gene: TRBJ1-2
CDR3nt: TGTGCCAGCAGTTCCGGACAGGGGTATTATGGCTACACCTTC
CDR3aa: CASSSGQGYYGYTF

d_gene: TRBD2
abundance: many
v_gene: TRBV7-3
j_gene: TRBJ2-7
CDR3nt: TGTGCCAGCAGCGCCCTAGCGGGAGTCTCCTACGAGCAGTACTTC
CDR3aa: CASSALAGVSYEQYF

d_gene: TRBD2
abundance: few
v_gene: TRBV27
j_gene: TRBJ2-3
CDR3nt: TGTGCCAGCAGTTTACTTAGGGTAGCGGGAGTCCCAGATACGCAGTATTTT
CDR3aa: CASSLLRVAGVPDTQYF

d_gene: TRBD1
abundance: few
v_gene: TRBV5-1
j_gene: TRBJ1-2
CDR3nt: TGCGCCAGCAGGAGGGACAGGGGTAACTATGGCTACACCTTC
CDR3aa: CASRRDRGNYGYTF

d_gene: -
abundance: few
v_gene: TRBV5-5
j_gene: TRBJ2-5
CDR3nt: TGTGCCAGCAGCTTGGCTGTGGGAAGGATGGGGACCCAGTACTTC
CDR3aa: CASSLAVGRMGTQYF

d_gene: -
abundance: many
v_gene: TRBV18
j_gene: TRBJ1-1
CDR3nt: TGTGCCAGCTCACCAGGGACGGCCGAAGCTTTCTTT
CDR3aa: CASSPGTAEAFF

d_gene: TRBD1
abundance: -
v_gene: TRBV7-9
j_gene: TRBJ2-7
CDR3nt: TGTGCCAGCAGCTTATCCGGACAGGGGGCTTTCCACGAGCAGTACTTC
CDR3aa: CASSLSGQGAFHEQYF

d_gene: -
abundance: many
v_gene: TRBV30
j_gene: TRBJ1-1
CDR3nt: TGTGCCTGGAATCAGGGCGCTGAAGCTTTCTTT
CDR3aa: CAWNQGAEAFF

d_gene: -
abundance: many
v_gene: TRBV5-1
j_gene: TRBJ2-7
CDR3nt: TGCGCCAGCAGCTTAGGCGGGACAGCCATCTCCTACGAGCAGTACTTC
CDR3aa: CASSLGGTAISYEQYF

d_gene: -
abundance: -
v_gene: TRBV2
j_gene: TRBJ1-1
CDR3nt: TGTGCCAGCGGTGGGACGAACACTGAAGCTTTCTTT
CDR3aa: CASGGTNTEAFF

d_gene: TRBD2
abundance: -
v_gene: TRBV20-1
j_gene: TRBJ2-1
CDR3nt: TGCAGTGCTCCGGACAGCGGGAGAACCTCCTACAATGAGCAGTTCTTC
CDR3aa: CSAPDSGRTSYNEQFF

d_gene: -
abundance: -
v_gene: TRBV5-1
j_gene: TRBJ2-1
CDR3nt: TGCGCCAGCAGCTCCCCCGCCTACAGGAATAGGGAACGGGATAATGAGCAGTTCTTC
CDR3aa: CASSSPAYRNRERDNEQFF

d_gene: TRBD1
abundance: many
v_gene: TRBV24-1
j_gene: TRBJ2-3
CDR3nt: TGTGCCACCAGTGGAACAGGGGGCAGAGGAGATACGCAGTATTTT
CDR3aa: CATSGTGGRGDTQYF

d_gene: -
abundance: -
v_gene: TRBV7-9
j_gene: TRBJ1-4
CDR3nt: TGTGCCAGCAGCCCCTACCTCCGACAGGCAACTAATGAAAAACTGTTTTTT
CDR3aa: CASSPYLRQATNEKLFF

d_gene: TRBD2
abundance: many
v_gene: TRBV3-1
j_gene: TRBJ2-7
CDR3nt: TGCGCCAGCAGCCCGGAAGGGACTAGCGGGAGGTCCTACGAGCAGTACTTC
CDR3aa: CASSPEGTSGRSYEQYF

d_gene: -
abundance: many
v_gene: TRBV27
j_gene: TRBJ1-1
CDR3nt: TGTGCCAGCAGTGCCACCCGAAGGGGGGTCGGGGGGAACACTGAAGCTTTCTTT
CDR3aa: CASSATRRGVGGNTEAFF

d_gene: -
abundance: few
v_gene: TRBV5-1
j_gene: TRBJ1-1
CDR3nt: TGCGCCAGCAGCTCCGGCGGGGGGGTGGCCACTGAAGCTTTCTTT
CDR3aa: CASSSGGGVATEAFF